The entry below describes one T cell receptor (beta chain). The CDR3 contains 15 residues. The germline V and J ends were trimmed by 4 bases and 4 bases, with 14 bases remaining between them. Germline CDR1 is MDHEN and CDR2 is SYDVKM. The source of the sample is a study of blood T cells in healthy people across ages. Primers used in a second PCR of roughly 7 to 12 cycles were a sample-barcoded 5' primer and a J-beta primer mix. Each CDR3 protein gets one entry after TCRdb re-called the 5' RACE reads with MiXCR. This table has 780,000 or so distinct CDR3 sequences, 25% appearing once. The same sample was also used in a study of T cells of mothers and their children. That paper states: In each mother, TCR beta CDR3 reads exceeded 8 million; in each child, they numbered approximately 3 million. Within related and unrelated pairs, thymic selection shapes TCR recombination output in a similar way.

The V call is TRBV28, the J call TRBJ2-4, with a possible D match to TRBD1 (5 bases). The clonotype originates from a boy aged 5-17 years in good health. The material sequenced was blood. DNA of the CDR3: TGTGCCAGCAGTTCCTTTAGTAGGGGTAAAAACATTCAGTACTTC. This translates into CASSSFSRGKNIQYF. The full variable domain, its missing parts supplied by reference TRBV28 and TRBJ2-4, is DVKVTQSSRYLVKRTGEKVFLECVQDMDHENMFWYRQDPGLGLRLIYFSYDVKMKEKGDIPEGYSVSREKKERFSLILESASTNQTSMYLCASSSFSRGKNIQYFGAGTRLSVL.